This is a list of T cell receptor beta chains from one sample in a study of spatial heterogeneity in lung cancer. MiXCR, applied by TCRdb to the 5' RACE reads, yields one record per CDR3 protein. Of tens of thousands of distinct CDR3 sequences in the sample, less than 8.5% were seen once. Sequencing used PBMCs, obtained at surgery. These TCRs come from a female donor with early-stage non-small cell lung cancer. CDR3s include the opening cysteine and the closing phenylalanine or tryptophan. Fields, in order: clone size, D gene, V gene, J gene, CDR3 protein, CDR3 DNA. A D gene is named only where the DNA matches it firmly. The size of a clone is reported for some rows only, either as once, few or many, or as a class for expanded clones.

clone size: NA; D gene: TRBD1; V gene: TRBV7-9; J gene: TRBJ2-1; CDR3 protein: CASSWGQGAYNEQFF; CDR3 DNA: TGTGCCAGCAGCTGGGGACAGGGGGCTTACAATGAGCAGTTCTTC
clone size: many; D gene: NA; V gene: TRBV28; J gene: TRBJ1-2; CDR3 protein: CASSPTGTPNYGYTF; CDR3 DNA: TGTGCCAGCAGTCCGACCGGGACACCTAACTATGGCTACACCTTC
clone size: many; D gene: NA; V gene: TRBV18; J gene: TRBJ1-4; CDR3 protein: CASSHDRTAPGEKLFF; CDR3 DNA: TGTGCCAGCTCCCACGATCGGACAGCCCCGGGGGAAAAACTGTTTTTT
clone size: many; D gene: TRBD1; V gene: TRBV6-1; J gene: TRBJ2-2; CDR3 protein: CASSPQGQTGELFF; CDR3 DNA: TGTGCCAGCAGTCCCCAGGGACAGACAGGGGAGCTGTTTTTT
clone size: many; D gene: NA; V gene: TRBV2; J gene: TRBJ2-3; CDR3 protein: CASSAPSWGPSTDTQYF; CDR3 DNA: TGTGCCAGCAGTGCCCCTAGCTGGGGACCCAGCACAGATACGCAGTATTTT
clone size: NA; D gene: NA; V gene: TRBV5-8; J gene: TRBJ2-5; CDR3 protein: CASSPGGGVGETQYF; CDR3 DNA: TGTGCCAGCAGCCCAGGGGGGGGCGTTGGAGAGACCCAGTACTTC
clone size: many; D gene: TRBD1; V gene: TRBV19; J gene: TRBJ2-2; CDR3 protein: CASGTGNTGELFF; CDR3 DNA: TGTGCCAGTGGGACAGGGAACACCGGGGAGCTGTTTTTT
clone size: few; D gene: NA; V gene: TRBV2; J gene: TRBJ1-5; CDR3 protein: CASSEDLSSFQPQHF; CDR3 DNA: TGTGCCAGCAGTGAAGACCTAAGTTCTTTTCAGCCCCAGCATTTT
clone size: many; D gene: TRBD2; V gene: TRBV7-2; J gene: TRBJ2-5; CDR3 protein: CASSSLAVGGETQYF; CDR3 DNA: TGTGCCAGCAGCTCCCTAGCGGTAGGAGGAGAGACCCAGTACTTC
clone size: NA; D gene: NA; V gene: TRBV6-5; J gene: TRBJ2-1; CDR3 protein: CASSYQGLRGNEQFF; CDR3 DNA: TGTGCCAGCAGTTACCAGGGACTTAGGGGGAATGAGCAGTTCTTC
clone size: few; D gene: NA; V gene: TRBV12-3/TRBV12-4; J gene: TRBJ1-1; CDR3 protein: CASSSKGSTEAFF; CDR3 DNA: TGTGCCAGCAGTTCCAAGGGAAGCACTGAAGCTTTCTTT
clone size: many; D gene: TRBD2; V gene: TRBV20-1; J gene: TRBJ2-7; CDR3 protein: CSASPGLDGYEQYF; CDR3 DNA: TGCAGTGCTAGCCCCGGACTAGACGGCTACGAGCAGTACTTC
clone size: many; D gene: TRBD2; V gene: TRBV19; J gene: TRBJ2-1; CDR3 protein: CASRAGGPGNEQFF; CDR3 DNA: TGTGCCAGTAGGGCGGGGGGGCCTGGTAATGAGCAGTTCTTC
clone size: NA; D gene: NA; V gene: TRBV3-1; J gene: TRBJ1-1; CDR3 protein: CASSTTLGGTEAFF; CDR3 DNA: TGTGCCAGCAGCACAACTCTAGGTGGTACTGAAGCTTTCTTT
clone size: few; D gene: TRBD2; V gene: TRBV7-8; J gene: TRBJ2-3; CDR3 protein: CASSLARGTSGGATNTQYF; CDR3 DNA: TGTGCCAGCAGCTTAGCGAGAGGGACTAGCGGGGGGGCCACCAATACGCAGTATTTT
clone size: many; D gene: NA; V gene: TRBV28; J gene: TRBJ2-7; CDR3 protein: CASSLSRGNEQYF; CDR3 DNA: TGTGCCAGCAGTTTATCCCGGGGAAACGAGCAGTACTTC
clone size: many; D gene: TRBD2; V gene: TRBV4-3; J gene: TRBJ2-4; CDR3 protein: CASSQDPPSAGGAKNIQYF; CDR3 DNA: TGCGCCAGCAGCCAAGATCCCCCTTCGGCGGGGGGAGCCAAAAACATTCAGTACTTC
clone size: few; D gene: NA; V gene: TRBV18; J gene: TRBJ1-4; CDR3 protein: CASSPEKEKLFF; CDR3 DNA: TGTGCCAGCTCACCAGAAAAGGAAAAACTGTTTTTT
clone size: NA; D gene: NA; V gene: TRBV12-3/TRBV12-4; J gene: TRBJ2-5; CDR3 protein: CASRGWQETQYF; CDR3 DNA: TGTGCCAGCAGGGGTTGGCAAGAGACCCAGTACTTC
clone size: many; D gene: NA; V gene: TRBV5-1; J gene: TRBJ2-3; CDR3 protein: CASSLAGHSTDTQYF; CDR3 DNA: TGCGCCAGCAGCTTGGCAGGGCACAGCACAGATACGCAGTATTTT
clone size: many; D gene: NA; V gene: TRBV7-2; J gene: TRBJ1-1; CDR3 protein: CASTLPGLGEAFF; CDR3 DNA: TGTGCCAGCACCCTTCCGGGATTGGGCGAAGCTTTCTTT
clone size: many; D gene: NA; V gene: TRBV15; J gene: TRBJ2-7; CDR3 protein: CATSRDVSFYEQYF; CDR3 DNA: TGTGCCACCAGCAGAGATGTCAGTTTTTACGAGCAGTACTTC
clone size: many; D gene: NA; V gene: TRBV28; J gene: TRBJ2-3; CDR3 protein: CASSPRVSTDTQYF; CDR3 DNA: TGTGCCAGCAGCCCCCGTGTTAGCACAGATACGCAGTATTTT
clone size: NA; D gene: TRBD1; V gene: TRBV20-1; J gene: TRBJ1-1; CDR3 protein: CSARRTGSLNTEAFF; CDR3 DNA: TGCAGTGCTAGAAGGACAGGAAGTTTGAACACTGAAGCTTTCTTT
clone size: many; D gene: NA; V gene: TRBV30; J gene: TRBJ2-3; CDR3 protein: CAWSVPASTDTQYF; CDR3 DNA: TGTGCCTGGAGTGTACCGGCAAGCACAGATACGCAGTATTTT
clone size: NA; D gene: NA; V gene: TRBV5-1; J gene: TRBJ2-7; CDR3 protein: CASSFVRFGYEQYF; CDR3 DNA: TGCGCCAGCAGCTTTGTCAGATTCGGGTACGAGCAGTACTTC
clone size: many; D gene: TRBD1; V gene: TRBV7-9; J gene: TRBJ2-2; CDR3 protein: CASSFWTGERGGELFF; CDR3 DNA: TGTGCCAGCAGCTTCTGGACAGGGGAAAGAGGCGGGGAGCTGTTTTTT
clone size: NA; D gene: NA; V gene: TRBV2; J gene: TRBJ2-7; CDR3 protein: CASSVVPGGYEQYF; CDR3 DNA: TGTGCCAGCAGTGTGGTGCCGGGCGGCTACGAGCAGTACTTC
clone size: many; D gene: TRBD1; V gene: TRBV6-6; J gene: TRBJ2-5; CDR3 protein: CASSKGGQGGQETQYF; CDR3 DNA: TGTGCCAGCAGCAAGGGGGGACAGGGGGGCCAAGAGACCCAGTACTTC
clone size: many; D gene: NA; V gene: TRBV5-1; J gene: TRBJ2-5; CDR3 protein: CASSLAGRAGTFGETQYF; CDR3 DNA: TGCGCCAGCAGCTTGGCGGGCCGGGCAGGAACCTTCGGGGAGACCCAGTACTTC
clone size: NA; D gene: NA; V gene: TRBV5-1; J gene: TRBJ2-7; CDR3 protein: CASSLVGGNYEQYF; CDR3 DNA: TGCGCCAGCAGCTTGGTAGGGGGGAACTACGAGCAGTACTTC
clone size: NA; D gene: TRBD2; V gene: TRBV7-9; J gene: TRBJ2-1; CDR3 protein: CASSQTSGSYNEQFF; CDR3 DNA: TGTGCCAGCAGCCAGACTAGCGGGTCCTACAATGAGCAGTTCTTC
clone size: many; D gene: NA; V gene: TRBV29-1; J gene: TRBJ1-1; CDR3 protein: CSVVRGGNTEAFF; CDR3 DNA: TGCAGCGTTGTTAGGGGAGGGAACACTGAAGCTTTCTTT
clone size: NA; D gene: NA; V gene: TRBV12-3/TRBV12-4; J gene: TRBJ2-2; CDR3 protein: CASSPGAHGELFF; CDR3 DNA: TGTGCCAGCAGTCCCGGGGCCCACGGGGAGCTGTTTTTT
clone size: many; D gene: NA; V gene: TRBV2; J gene: TRBJ2-5; CDR3 protein: CASSVGAETQYF; CDR3 DNA: TGTGCCAGCAGTGTCGGGGCTGAGACCCAGTACTTC
clone size: NA; D gene: NA; V gene: TRBV5-1; J gene: TRBJ2-3; CDR3 protein: CASWTVSTDTQYF; CDR3 DNA: TGCGCCAGCTGGACGGTTAGCACAGATACGCAGTATTTT
clone size: many; D gene: NA; V gene: TRBV7-9; J gene: TRBJ1-2; CDR3 protein: CASSRTVDGYTF; CDR3 DNA: TGTGCCAGCAGTCGGACGGTAGATGGCTACACCTTC
clone size: many; D gene: NA; V gene: TRBV14; J gene: TRBJ2-2; CDR3 protein: CASSHPILGIGELFF; CDR3 DNA: TGTGCCAGCAGCCATCCCATTCTCGGGATCGGGGAGCTGTTTTTT
clone size: NA; D gene: NA; V gene: TRBV7-2; J gene: TRBJ2-3; CDR3 protein: CASSLGPVDTQYF; CDR3 DNA: TGTGCCAGCAGCTTAGGGCCCGTAGATACGCAGTATTTT
clone size: many; D gene: NA; V gene: TRBV7-2; J gene: TRBJ1-1; CDR3 protein: CASSLAGFWGITEAFF; CDR3 DNA: TGTGCCAGCAGCTTAGCTGGGTTTTGGGGAATCACTGAAGCTTTCTTT
clone size: many; D gene: NA; V gene: TRBV20-1; J gene: TRBJ2-1; CDR3 protein: CSARVTANEQFF; CDR3 DNA: TGCAGTGCTAGAGTGACAGCCAATGAGCAGTTCTTC
clone size: many; D gene: TRBD2; V gene: TRBV28; J gene: TRBJ2-3; CDR3 protein: CASSKVSGGAGTDTQYF; CDR3 DNA: TGTGCCAGCAGCAAAGTCAGCGGGGGGGCGGGCACAGATACGCAGTATTTT
clone size: many; D gene: NA; V gene: TRBV7-2; J gene: TRBJ2-7; CDR3 protein: CASSPSRGAYEQYF; CDR3 DNA: TGTGCCAGCAGCCCATCCAGGGGCGCCTACGAGCAGTACTTC
clone size: many; D gene: TRBD1; V gene: TRBV7-3; J gene: TRBJ2-1; CDR3 protein: CASSLRQGTYNEQFF; CDR3 DNA: TGTGCCAGCAGCTTAAGACAGGGGACCTACAATGAGCAGTTCTTC
clone size: NA; D gene: TRBD1; V gene: TRBV5-1; J gene: TRBJ2-7; CDR3 protein: CASSPRDRTYEQYF; CDR3 DNA: TGCGCCAGCAGCCCCCGGGACAGGACCTACGAGCAGTACTTC
clone size: many; D gene: NA; V gene: TRBV7-7; J gene: TRBJ2-5; CDR3 protein: CASAKTGFQETQYF; CDR3 DNA: TGTGCCAGCGCCAAAACAGGGTTCCAAGAGACCCAGTACTTC
clone size: many; D gene: TRBD2; V gene: TRBV5-1; J gene: TRBJ2-4; CDR3 protein: CASSRRLAHIRGNIQYF; CDR3 DNA: TGCGCCAGCAGCCGACGACTAGCGCACATACGCGGGAACATTCAGTACTTC
clone size: NA; D gene: NA; V gene: TRBV11-2; J gene: TRBJ2-2; CDR3 protein: CASSSTLTGELFF; CDR3 DNA: TGTGCCAGCAGCTCAACCCTCACCGGGGAGCTGTTTTTT
clone size: many; D gene: NA; V gene: TRBV23-1; J gene: TRBJ1-6; CDR3 protein: CASSQSGSRGNSPLHF; CDR3 DNA: TGCGCCAGCAGTCAATCAGGATCGAGGGGTAATTCACCCCTCCACTTT